A selection of T cell receptor beta chains follows, all from one sample in a study of shared clonotypes between healthy human individuals. Measured with immunoSEQ multiplex PCR; TCRdb has only the in-frame clones, and not every one. This sample has approximately 1.4 million clones, with nearly 99% found just once. The sequencing input was naive CD4+ T cells sorted from blood. The source is a man aged 30 to 45 in good health. CDR3s include the opening cysteine and the closing phenylalanine or tryptophan. A D gene is named only where the DNA matches it firmly. Clone size is shown for a subset of rows, as once, few, many or a class of expanded clone.

clone size: -
J gene: TRBJ2-7
CDR3 length: 11
D gene: -
V gene: TRBV5-5
CDR3 protein: CASSFGFEQYF
CDR3 DNA: TGTGCCAGCAGCTTCGGGTTCGAGCAGTACTTC

clone size: once
J gene: TRBJ2-2
CDR3 length: 18
D gene: -
V gene: TRBV11-2
CDR3 protein: CASSFPSSAPANTGELFF
CDR3 DNA: TGTGCCAGCAGCTTCCCAAGTTCGGCCCCGGCGAACACCGGGGAGCTGTTTTTT

clone size: -
J gene: TRBJ2-2
CDR3 length: 15
D gene: -
V gene: TRBV18
CDR3 protein: CASSPPQYGGGELFF
CDR3 DNA: TGTGCCAGCTCACCACCGCAGTACGGAGGCGGGGAGCTGTTTTTT

clone size: -
J gene: TRBJ2-7
CDR3 length: 14
D gene: TRBD2
V gene: TRBV27
CDR3 protein: CASRPRGLADEQYF
CDR3 DNA: TGTGCCAGCAGACCCCGAGGACTAGCGGATGAGCAGTACTTC

clone size: -
J gene: TRBJ1-1
CDR3 length: 14
D gene: -
V gene: TRBV11-2
CDR3 protein: CASSLYAGDTEAFF
CDR3 DNA: TGTGCCAGCAGCTTATATGCAGGGGACACTGAAGCTTTCTTT

clone size: -
J gene: TRBJ1-2
CDR3 length: 16
D gene: -
V gene: TRBV19
CDR3 protein: CASSIDSGRPNYGYTF
CDR3 DNA: TGTGCCAGTAGTATAGATTCGGGCAGACCGAACTATGGCTACACCTTC

clone size: -
J gene: TRBJ1-1
CDR3 length: 15
D gene: TRBD1
V gene: TRBV5-1
CDR3 protein: CASSFGPTGGTEAFF
CDR3 DNA: TGCGCCAGCAGCTTCGGCCCCACAGGGGGCACTGAAGCTTTCTTT

clone size: -
J gene: TRBJ2-7
CDR3 length: 13
D gene: -
V gene: TRBV11-2
CDR3 protein: CASRRQEHYEQYF
CDR3 DNA: TGTGCCAGCCGACGACAGGAACACTACGAGCAGTACTTC

clone size: -
J gene: TRBJ2-3
CDR3 length: 16
D gene: TRBD2
V gene: TRBV11-2
CDR3 protein: CASSRTAGASTDTQYF
CDR3 DNA: TGTGCCAGCAGCCGAACAGCGGGAGCTAGCACAGATACGCAGTATTTT

clone size: -
J gene: TRBJ2-3
CDR3 length: 14
D gene: TRBD1
V gene: TRBV2
CDR3 protein: CASRMGQGSDTQYF
CDR3 DNA: TGTGCCAGCAGGATGGGACAGGGTTCAGATACGCAGTATTTT

clone size: -
J gene: TRBJ2-7
CDR3 length: 14
D gene: -
V gene: TRBV11-2
CDR3 protein: CASTRGGVGYEQYF
CDR3 DNA: TGTGCCAGCACCCGTGGGGGAGTTGGCTACGAGCAGTACTTC

clone size: -
J gene: TRBJ1-2
CDR3 length: 13
D gene: -
V gene: TRBV28
CDR3 protein: CASSFTANYGYTF
CDR3 DNA: TGTGCCAGCAGTTTCACAGCCAACTATGGCTACACCTTC

clone size: -
J gene: TRBJ2-6
CDR3 length: 14
D gene: -
V gene: TRBV9
CDR3 protein: CASSVLSGANVLTF
CDR3 DNA: TGTGCCAGCAGCGTCCTTTCTGGGGCCAACGTCCTGACTTTC

clone size: -
J gene: TRBJ2-2
CDR3 length: 14
D gene: TRBD1
V gene: TRBV27
CDR3 protein: CASRDRVGTGELFF
CDR3 DNA: TGTGCCAGCAGAGACAGGGTTGGCACCGGGGAGCTGTTTTTT

clone size: -
J gene: TRBJ2-7
CDR3 length: 16
D gene: TRBD1
V gene: TRBV27
CDR3 protein: CASSLSTPGGGYEQYF
CDR3 DNA: TGTGCCAGCAGTTTATCTACACCAGGGGGTGGCTACGAGCAGTACTTC

clone size: -
J gene: TRBJ2-7
CDR3 length: 15
D gene: TRBD2
V gene: TRBV18
CDR3 protein: CASSPATSGSYEQYF
CDR3 DNA: TGTGCCAGCTCACCAGCTACTAGCGGATCCTACGAGCAGTACTTC

clone size: -
J gene: TRBJ1-5
CDR3 length: 16
D gene: -
V gene: TRBV5-4
CDR3 protein: CASSWGGGEQNQPQHF
CDR3 DNA: TGTGCCAGCAGCTGGGGTGGGGGCGAACAGAATCAGCCCCAGCATTTT

clone size: -
J gene: TRBJ1-1
CDR3 length: 14
D gene: -
V gene: TRBV18
CDR3 protein: CASSPGGLNTEAFF
CDR3 DNA: TGTGCCAGCTCACCGGGCGGATTGAACACTGAAGCTTTCTTT

clone size: once
J gene: TRBJ2-7
CDR3 length: 14
D gene: -
V gene: TRBV5-3
CDR3 protein: CARSLRLEGGEQYF
CDR3 DNA: TGTGCCAGAAGCCTCCGACTAGAGGGGGGCGAGCAGTACTTC

clone size: once
J gene: TRBJ1-4
CDR3 length: 16
D gene: TRBD1
V gene: TRBV7-9
CDR3 protein: CASSFYRDRGYEKLFF
CDR3 DNA: TGTGCCAGCAGCTTTTACCGGGACAGGGGGTATGAAAAACTGTTTTTT

clone size: -
J gene: TRBJ1-1
CDR3 length: 12
D gene: -
V gene: TRBV30
CDR3 protein: CAWSVSPDSRFF
CDR3 DNA: TGTGCCTGGAGTGTATCCCCTGATAGTAGGTTCTTT

clone size: -
J gene: TRBJ2-7
CDR3 length: 14
D gene: -
V gene: TRBV2
CDR3 protein: CASSASPMAYEQYF
CDR3 DNA: TGTGCCAGCAGTGCTAGCCCGATGGCCTACGAGCAGTACTTC

clone size: -
J gene: TRBJ2-7
CDR3 length: 13
D gene: TRBD1
V gene: TRBV28
CDR3 protein: CASSELPGGEQYF
CDR3 DNA: TGTGCCAGCAGCGAACTACCAGGGGGCGAGCAGTACTTC

clone size: -
J gene: TRBJ1-3
CDR3 length: 14
D gene: TRBD1
V gene: TRBV19
CDR3 protein: CASCTGGFGNTIYF
CDR3 DNA: TGTGCCAGTTGTACAGGGGGCTTTGGAAACACCATATATTTT

clone size: -
J gene: TRBJ1-1
CDR3 length: 13
D gene: -
V gene: TRBV11-3
CDR3 protein: CASSRTVNTEAFF
CDR3 DNA: TGTGCCAGCAGCCGGACGGTGAACACTGAAGCTTTCTTT

clone size: once
J gene: TRBJ2-7
CDR3 length: 15
D gene: TRBD2
V gene: TRBV18
CDR3 protein: CASSPGAGGTYEQYF
CDR3 DNA: TGTGCCAGCTCACCGGGGGCGGGAGGTACGTACGAGCAGTACTTC

clone size: once
J gene: TRBJ1-3
CDR3 length: 14
D gene: -
V gene: TRBV28
CDR3 protein: CASSSAGFGNTIYF
CDR3 DNA: TGTGCCAGCAGTTCCGCGGGTTTTGGAAACACCATATATTTT

clone size: -
J gene: TRBJ1-5
CDR3 length: 16
D gene: -
V gene: TRBV19
CDR3 protein: CASSSPAGGINQPQHF
CDR3 DNA: TGTGCCAGTAGTTCCCCAGCCGGGGGGATCAATCAGCCCCAGCATTTT

clone size: -
J gene: TRBJ2-7
CDR3 length: 13
D gene: -
V gene: TRBV10-2
CDR3 protein: CASWGATTYEQYF
CDR3 DNA: TGCGCCAGCTGGGGCGCTACAACCTACGAGCAGTACTTC

clone size: -
J gene: TRBJ1-2
CDR3 length: 14
D gene: -
V gene: TRBV27
CDR3 protein: CASSPTVQVYGYTF
CDR3 DNA: TGTGCCAGCAGCCCAACAGTGCAGGTCTATGGCTACACCTTC

clone size: -
J gene: TRBJ1-3
CDR3 length: 15
D gene: -
V gene: TRBV9
CDR3 protein: CASSVGGTSGNTIYF
CDR3 DNA: TGTGCCAGCAGCGTAGGGGGGACCTCTGGAAACACCATATATTTT

clone size: -
J gene: TRBJ2-3
CDR3 length: 16
D gene: TRBD2
V gene: TRBV5-6
CDR3 protein: CASSQLAGFFTDTQYF
CDR3 DNA: TGTGCCAGCAGCCAATTAGCGGGGTTCTTCACAGATACGCAGTATTTT

clone size: -
J gene: TRBJ2-2
CDR3 length: 15
D gene: -
V gene: TRBV10-1
CDR3 protein: CASSGFRGVAGELFF
CDR3 DNA: TGCGCCAGCAGTGGGTTCAGGGGGGTCGCCGGGGAGCTGTTTTTT

clone size: -
J gene: TRBJ2-3
CDR3 length: 17
D gene: TRBD2
V gene: TRBV5-1
CDR3 protein: CASTGTSGSYGTDTQYF
CDR3 DNA: TGCGCCAGCACCGGGACTAGCGGGAGCTATGGCACAGATACGCAGTATTTT

clone size: -
J gene: TRBJ2-7
CDR3 length: 15
D gene: TRBD1
V gene: TRBV2
CDR3 protein: CASRPTGTGGTMGYF
CDR3 DNA: TGTGCCAGCAGACCCACCGGGACAGGCGGTACGATGGGGTACTTC

clone size: -
J gene: TRBJ2-3
CDR3 length: 14
D gene: -
V gene: TRBV5-4
CDR3 protein: CASSLRTTADTQYF
CDR3 DNA: TGTGCCAGCAGCTTGAGGACGACGGCAGATACGCAGTATTTT

clone size: -
J gene: TRBJ2-2
CDR3 length: 17
D gene: -
V gene: TRBV13
CDR3 protein: CASSLLGGGANTGELFF
CDR3 DNA: TGTGCCAGCAGCCTCTTGGGGGGCGGGGCGAACACCGGGGAGCTGTTTTTT

clone size: -
J gene: TRBJ2-1
CDR3 length: 15
D gene: -
V gene: TRBV5-1
CDR3 protein: CASSLAGGTYNEQFF
CDR3 DNA: TGCGCCAGCAGCTTGGCGGGCGGGACCTACAATGAGCAGTTCTTC

clone size: -
J gene: TRBJ2-1
CDR3 length: 16
D gene: -
V gene: TRBV5-1
CDR3 protein: CASRPRASEYSDEQFF
CDR3 DNA: TGCGCCAGCAGGCCGAGGGCTAGCGAGTACAGCGATGAGCAGTTCTTC

clone size: -
J gene: TRBJ2-2
CDR3 length: 15
D gene: TRBD1
V gene: TRBV11-2
CDR3 protein: CASSLGQGNTGELFF
CDR3 DNA: TGTGCCAGCAGCTTGGGACAGGGCAACACCGGGGAGCTGTTTTTT

clone size: -
J gene: TRBJ2-7
CDR3 length: 14
D gene: -
V gene: TRBV6-5
CDR3 protein: CASTHGGSSYEQYF
CDR3 DNA: TGTGCCAGCACTCACGGGGGAAGCTCCTACGAGCAGTACTTC

clone size: -
J gene: TRBJ2-7
CDR3 length: 14
D gene: TRBD1
V gene: TRBV7-9
CDR3 protein: CASSFGTGHYEQYF
CDR3 DNA: TGTGCCAGCAGCTTCGGGACAGGGCATTACGAGCAGTACTTC